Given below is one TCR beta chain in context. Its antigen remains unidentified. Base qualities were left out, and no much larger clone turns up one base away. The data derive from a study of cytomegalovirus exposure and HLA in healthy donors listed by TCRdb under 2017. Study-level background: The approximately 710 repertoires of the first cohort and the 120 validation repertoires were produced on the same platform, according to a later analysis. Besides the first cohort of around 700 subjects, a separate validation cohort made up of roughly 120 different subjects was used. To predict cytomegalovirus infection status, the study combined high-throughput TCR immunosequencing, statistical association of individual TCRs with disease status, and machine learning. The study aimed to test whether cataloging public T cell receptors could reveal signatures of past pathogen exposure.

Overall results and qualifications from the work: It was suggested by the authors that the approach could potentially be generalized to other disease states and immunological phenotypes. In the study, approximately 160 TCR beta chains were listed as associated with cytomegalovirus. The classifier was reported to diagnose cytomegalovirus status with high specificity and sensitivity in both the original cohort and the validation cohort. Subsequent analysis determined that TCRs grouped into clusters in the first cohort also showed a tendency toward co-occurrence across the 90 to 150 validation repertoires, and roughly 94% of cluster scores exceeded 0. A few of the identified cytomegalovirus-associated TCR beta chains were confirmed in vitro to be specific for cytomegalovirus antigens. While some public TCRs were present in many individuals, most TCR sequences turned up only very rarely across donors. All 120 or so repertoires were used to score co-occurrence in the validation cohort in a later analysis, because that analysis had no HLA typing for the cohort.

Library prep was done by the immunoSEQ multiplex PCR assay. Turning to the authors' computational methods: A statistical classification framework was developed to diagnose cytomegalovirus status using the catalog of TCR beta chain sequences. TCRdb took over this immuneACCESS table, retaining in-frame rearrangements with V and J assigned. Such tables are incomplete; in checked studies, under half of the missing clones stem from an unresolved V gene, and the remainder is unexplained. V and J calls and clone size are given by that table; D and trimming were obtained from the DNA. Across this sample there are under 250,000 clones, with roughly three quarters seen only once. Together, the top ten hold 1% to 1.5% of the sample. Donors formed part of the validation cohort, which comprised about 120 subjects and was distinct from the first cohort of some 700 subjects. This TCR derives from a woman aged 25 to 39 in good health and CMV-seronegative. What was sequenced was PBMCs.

Here the CDR3 is given as CASRRGGNTEAFF. In nucleotides, the sequence is TGTGCCAGCAGACGAGGGGGGAACACTGAAGCTTTCTTT. The chain couples TRBV6-4 to TRBJ1-1; a tentative D match to TRBD1 spans 6 bases. Cut back by 6 bases and 1 base, the V and J ends lie 9 bases apart. The CDR3 has 13 amino acids, counting the end cysteine and phenylalanine. Left in the record is the CDR3 DNA by itself, 39 bases read in frame from the first base. The germline V gene specifies MRHNA as CDR1 and SNTAGT as CDR2.